This TCR beta chain derives from a study of shared clonotypes between healthy human individuals. Naive CD8 isolation took CD45RO-negative cells positively selected for CCR7 and excluded terminally differentiated effector memory CD45RA+ cells. The study drew its donors from healthy HIV-negative adults without recent acute infections or vaccinations. TCRdb's table, derived via immunoSEQ multiplex PCR, lists solely in-frame clones and lacks some. In the table there are roughly 890,000 clones, approximately 92% of which are singletons. This CDR3 spans 15 amino acids. V was trimmed by 5 bases and J by 0 bases, leaving 13 bases between them. From germline, CDR1 is SEHNR and CDR2 FQNEAQ (reference sequence).

This sequence joins TRBV7-9 and TRBJ2-5; no reliable D call. The TCR sequence derives from a man younger than 40 in good health. Sequencing was done on a sample of naive CD8+ T cells sorted from blood. The CDR3 sequence: CASSPPTGYQETQYF. In DNA, the CDR3 is TGTGCCAGCAGCCCCCCAACCGGTTACCAAGAGACCCAGTACTTC.